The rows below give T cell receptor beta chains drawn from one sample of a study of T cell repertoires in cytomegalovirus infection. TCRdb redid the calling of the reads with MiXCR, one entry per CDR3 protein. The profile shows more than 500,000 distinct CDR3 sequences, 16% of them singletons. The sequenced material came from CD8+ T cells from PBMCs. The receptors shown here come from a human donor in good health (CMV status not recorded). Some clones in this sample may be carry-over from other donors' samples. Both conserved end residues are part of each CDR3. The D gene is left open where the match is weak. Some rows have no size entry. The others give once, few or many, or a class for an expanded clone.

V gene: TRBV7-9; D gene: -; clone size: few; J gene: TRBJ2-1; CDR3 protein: CASSSFQSYNEQFF; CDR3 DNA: TGTGCCAGCAGCTCATTCCAGTCCTACAATGAGCAGTTCTTC
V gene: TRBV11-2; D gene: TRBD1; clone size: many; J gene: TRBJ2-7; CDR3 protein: CASSLGTGRSYEQYF; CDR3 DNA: TGTGCCAGCAGCTTAGGGACAGGGAGATCCTACGAGCAGTACTTC
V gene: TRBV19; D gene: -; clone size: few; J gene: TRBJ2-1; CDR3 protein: CASSIMSSSYNEQFF; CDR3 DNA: TGTGCCAGTAGTATAATGTCTTCCTCCTACAATGAGCAGTTCTTC
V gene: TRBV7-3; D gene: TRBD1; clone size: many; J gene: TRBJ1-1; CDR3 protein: CASSSGGGEAFF; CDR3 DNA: TGTGCCAGCAGCTCAGGGGGGGGTGAAGCTTTCTTT
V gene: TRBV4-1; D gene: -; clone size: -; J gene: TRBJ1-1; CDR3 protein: CASSPDSNTEAFF; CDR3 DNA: TGCGCCAGCAGTCCAGACAGTAACACTGAAGCTTTCTTT
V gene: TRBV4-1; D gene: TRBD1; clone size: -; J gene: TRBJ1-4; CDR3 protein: CASSQSRGRDEKLFF; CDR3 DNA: TGCGCCAGCAGCCAATCCAGGGGGCGCGATGAAAAACTGTTTTTT
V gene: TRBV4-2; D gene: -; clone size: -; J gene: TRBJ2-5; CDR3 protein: CASSQDGREWIVETQYF; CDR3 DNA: TGTGCCAGCAGCCAAGATGGGCGGGAATGGATCGTGGAGACCCAGTACTTC
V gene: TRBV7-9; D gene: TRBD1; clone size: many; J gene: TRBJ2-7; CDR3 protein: CASSRTGNGEQYF; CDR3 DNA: TGTGCCAGCAGCCGGACAGGGAACGGCGAGCAGTACTTC
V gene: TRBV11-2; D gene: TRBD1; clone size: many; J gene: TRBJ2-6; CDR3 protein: CASSLERGQGFSGANVLTF; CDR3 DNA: TGTGCCAGCAGCCTAGAACGAGGACAGGGGTTCTCTGGGGCCAACGTCCTGACTTTC
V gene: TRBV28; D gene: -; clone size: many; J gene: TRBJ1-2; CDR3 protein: CASWTHRVMYGYTF; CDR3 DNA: TGTGCCTCCTGGACACACAGGGTGATGTATGGCTACACCTTC
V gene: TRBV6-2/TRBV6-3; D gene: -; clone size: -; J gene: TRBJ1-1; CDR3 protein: CASRSPETNSEPFF; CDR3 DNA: TGTGCCAGCAGGTCCCCAGAAACGAACAGTGAACCTTTTTTT
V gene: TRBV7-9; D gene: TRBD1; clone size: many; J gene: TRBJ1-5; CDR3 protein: CASSSRPDRAGNQPQHF; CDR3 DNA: TGTGCCAGCAGCTCCCGACCTGACAGGGCGGGAAATCAGCCCCAGCATTTT
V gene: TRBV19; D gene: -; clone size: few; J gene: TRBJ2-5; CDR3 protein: CASAGDQETQYF; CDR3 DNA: TGTGCCAGCGCAGGGGACCAAGAGACCCAGTACTTC
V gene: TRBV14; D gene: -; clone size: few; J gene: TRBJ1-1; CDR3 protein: CASSNRAGLVTEAFF; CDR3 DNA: TGTGCCAGCAGCAATAGGGCAGGGCTTGTCACTGAAGCTTTCTTT
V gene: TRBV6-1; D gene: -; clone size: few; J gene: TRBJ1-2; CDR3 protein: CASSTDASNYGYTF; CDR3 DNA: TGTGCCAGCAGTACGGACGCCTCCAACTATGGCTACACCTTC